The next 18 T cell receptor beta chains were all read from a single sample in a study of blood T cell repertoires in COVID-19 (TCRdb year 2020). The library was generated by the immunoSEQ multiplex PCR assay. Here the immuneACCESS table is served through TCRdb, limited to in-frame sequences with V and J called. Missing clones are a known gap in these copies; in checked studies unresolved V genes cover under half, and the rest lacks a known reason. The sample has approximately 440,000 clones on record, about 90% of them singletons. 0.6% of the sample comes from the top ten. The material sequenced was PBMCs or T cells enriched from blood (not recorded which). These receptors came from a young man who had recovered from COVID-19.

CDR3 sequence reads: CASGGQVGQPQHF. The CDR3 DNA reads TGTGCCAGCGGCGGACAGGTTGGTCAGCCCCAGCATTTT. This chain uses TRBV7-6 with TRBJ1-5, with 7 nucleotides matching TRBD1. V was clipped by 8 bases and J by 6 bases; unmatched bases: 7. The germline V gene encodes CDR1 SGHVS and CDR2 FNYEAQ. There are 13 residues in the CDR3.

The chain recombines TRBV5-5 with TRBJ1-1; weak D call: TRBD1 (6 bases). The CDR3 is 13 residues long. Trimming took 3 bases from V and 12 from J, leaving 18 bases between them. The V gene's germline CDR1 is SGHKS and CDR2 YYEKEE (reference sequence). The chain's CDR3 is CASSYDRYQVPFF. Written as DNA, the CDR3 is TGTGCCAGCAGCTACGACAGGTATCAGGTCCCTTTCTTT.

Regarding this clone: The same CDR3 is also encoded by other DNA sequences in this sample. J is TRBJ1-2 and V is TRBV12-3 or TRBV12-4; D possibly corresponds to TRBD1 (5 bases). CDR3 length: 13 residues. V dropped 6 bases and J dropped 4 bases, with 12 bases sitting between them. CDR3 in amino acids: CASSTGGGYGYTF. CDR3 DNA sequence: TGTGCCAGCAGCACCGGGGGGGGCTATGGCTACACCTTC.

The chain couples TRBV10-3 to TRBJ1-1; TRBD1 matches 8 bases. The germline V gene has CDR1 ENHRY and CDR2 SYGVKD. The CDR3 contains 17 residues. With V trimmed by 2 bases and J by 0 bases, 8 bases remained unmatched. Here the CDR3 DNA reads TGTGCCATCAGTGAGGGGACAGGCATCCTCATGAACACTGAAGCTTTCTTT. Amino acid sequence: CAISEGTGILMNTEAFF.

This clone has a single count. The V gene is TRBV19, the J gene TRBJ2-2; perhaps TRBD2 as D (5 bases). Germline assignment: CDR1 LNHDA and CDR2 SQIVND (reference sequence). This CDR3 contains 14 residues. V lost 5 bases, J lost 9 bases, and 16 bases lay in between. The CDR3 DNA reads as TGTGCCAGTAGTCCCGATTTACTAGTCAGGGAGCTGTTTTTT. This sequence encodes CASSPDLLVRELFF. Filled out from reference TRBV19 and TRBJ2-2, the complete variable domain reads DGGITQSPKYLFRKEGQNVTLSCEQNLNHDAMYWYRQDPGQGLRLIYYSQIVNDFQKGDIAEGYSVSREKKESFPLTVTSAQKNPTAFYLCASSPDLLVRELFFGEGSRLTVL.

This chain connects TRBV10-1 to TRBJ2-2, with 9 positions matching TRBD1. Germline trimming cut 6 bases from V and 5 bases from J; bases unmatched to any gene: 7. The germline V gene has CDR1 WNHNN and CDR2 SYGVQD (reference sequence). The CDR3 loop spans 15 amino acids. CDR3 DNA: TGCGCCAGCAGAAGCGGGACAGGGCGGACCGGGGAGCTGTTTTTT. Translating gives CASRSGTGRTGELFF.

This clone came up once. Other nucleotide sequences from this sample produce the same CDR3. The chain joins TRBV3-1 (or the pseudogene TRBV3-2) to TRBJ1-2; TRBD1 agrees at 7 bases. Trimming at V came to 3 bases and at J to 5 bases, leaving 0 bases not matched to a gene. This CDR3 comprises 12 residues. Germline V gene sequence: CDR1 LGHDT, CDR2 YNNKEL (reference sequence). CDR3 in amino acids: CASSQTGYGYTF. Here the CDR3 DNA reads TGTGCCAGCAGCCAGACAGGGTATGGCTACACCTTC.

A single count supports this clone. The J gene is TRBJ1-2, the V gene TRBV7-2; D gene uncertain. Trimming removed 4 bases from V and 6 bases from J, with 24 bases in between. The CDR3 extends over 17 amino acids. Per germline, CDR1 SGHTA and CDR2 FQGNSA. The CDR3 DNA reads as TGTGCCAGCAGCTGGAGCCCCCCTGGTGCGGATTCCCATGGCTACACCTTC. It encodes CASSWSPPGADSHGYTF.

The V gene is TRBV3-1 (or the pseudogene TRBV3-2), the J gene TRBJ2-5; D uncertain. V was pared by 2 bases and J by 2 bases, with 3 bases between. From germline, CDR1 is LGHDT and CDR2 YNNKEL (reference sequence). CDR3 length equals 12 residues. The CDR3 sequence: CASSQIQETQYF. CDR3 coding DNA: TGTGCCAGCAGCCAAATACAAGAGACCCAGTACTTC.

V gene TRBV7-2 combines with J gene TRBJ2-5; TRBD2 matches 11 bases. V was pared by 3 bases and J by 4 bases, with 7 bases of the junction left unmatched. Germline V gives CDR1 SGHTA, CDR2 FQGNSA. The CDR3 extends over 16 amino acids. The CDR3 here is CASSFLTSGMGETQYF. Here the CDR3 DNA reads TGTGCCAGCAGCTTTCTGACTAGCGGGATGGGAGAGACCCAGTACTTC. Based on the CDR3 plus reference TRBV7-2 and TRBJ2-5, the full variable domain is GAGVSQSPSNKVTEKGKDVELRCDPISGHTALYWYRQSLGQGLEFLIYFQGNSAPDKSGLPSDRFSAERTGGSVSTLTIQRTQQEDSAVYLCASSFLTSGMGETQYFGPGTRLLVL.

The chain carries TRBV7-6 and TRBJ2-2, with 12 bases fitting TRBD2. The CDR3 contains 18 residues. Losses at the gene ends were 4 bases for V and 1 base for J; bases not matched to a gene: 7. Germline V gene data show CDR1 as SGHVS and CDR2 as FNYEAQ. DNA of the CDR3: TGTGCCAGCAGCTCAATCTCGGGACTAGCGGGGAACACCGGGGAGCTGTTTTTT. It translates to CASSSISGLAGNTGELFF.

CDR3 in amino acids: CASSPIYSGTYEQYF. In nucleotides, the CDR3 is TGCGCCAGCAGCCCGATTTATTCCGGGACCTACGAGCAGTACTTC. The gene calls are TRBV4-1 and TRBJ2-7; tentatively, D is TRBD2 (5 bases). The germline V gene has CDR1 MGHRA and CDR2 YSYEKL. The V gene lost 4 bases and the J gene lost 2 bases, with 15 bases spanning the gap. CDR3 length equals 15 residues.

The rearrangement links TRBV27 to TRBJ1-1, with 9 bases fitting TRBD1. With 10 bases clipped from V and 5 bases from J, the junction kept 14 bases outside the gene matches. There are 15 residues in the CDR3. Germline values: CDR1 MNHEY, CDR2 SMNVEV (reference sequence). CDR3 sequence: CATLDRGFLRTEAFF. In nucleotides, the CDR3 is TGTGCCACCTTGGACAGGGGATTTTTGCGAACTGAAGCTTTCTTT.

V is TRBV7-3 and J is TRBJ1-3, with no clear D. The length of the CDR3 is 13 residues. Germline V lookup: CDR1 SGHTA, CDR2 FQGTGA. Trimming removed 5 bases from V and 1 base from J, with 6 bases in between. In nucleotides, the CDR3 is TGTGCCAGCAGCCTTAATTCTGGAAACACCATATATTTT. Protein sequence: CASSLNSGNTIYF.

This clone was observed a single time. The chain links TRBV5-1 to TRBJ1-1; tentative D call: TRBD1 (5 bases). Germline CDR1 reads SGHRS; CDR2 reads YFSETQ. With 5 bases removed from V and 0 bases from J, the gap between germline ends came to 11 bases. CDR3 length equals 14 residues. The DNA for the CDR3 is TGCGCCAGCAGAACGGACACTCTGAACACTGAAGCTTTCTTT. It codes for CASRTDTLNTEAFF.

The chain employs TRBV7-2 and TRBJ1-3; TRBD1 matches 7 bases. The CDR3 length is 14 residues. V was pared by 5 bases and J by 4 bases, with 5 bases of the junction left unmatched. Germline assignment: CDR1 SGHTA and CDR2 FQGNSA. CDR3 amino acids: CASSLGQKGNTIYF. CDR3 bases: TGTGCCAGCAGCCTGGGACAGAAAGGAAACACCATATATTTT. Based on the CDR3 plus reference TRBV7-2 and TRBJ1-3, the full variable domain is GAGVSQSPSNKVTEKGKDVELRCDPISGHTALYWYRQSLGQGLEFLIYFQGNSAPDKSGLPSDRFSAERTGGSVSTLTIQRTQQEDSAVYLCASSLGQKGNTIYFGEGSWLTVV.

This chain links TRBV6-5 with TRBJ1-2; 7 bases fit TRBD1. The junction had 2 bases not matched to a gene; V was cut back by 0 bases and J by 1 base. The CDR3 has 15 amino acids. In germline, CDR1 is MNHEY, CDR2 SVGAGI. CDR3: CASSYSGTDNYGYTF. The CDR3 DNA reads TGTGCCAGCAGTTACTCAGGGACAGATAACTATGGCTACACCTTC.

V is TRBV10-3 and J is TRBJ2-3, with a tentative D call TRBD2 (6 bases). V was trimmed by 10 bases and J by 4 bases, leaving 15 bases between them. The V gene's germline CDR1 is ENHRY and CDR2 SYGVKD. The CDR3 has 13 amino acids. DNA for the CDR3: TGTGCCACCATGGAGGGCAGTCCAGATACGCAGTATTTT. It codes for CATMEGSPDTQYF.